A selection of T cell receptor beta chains follows, all from one sample in a study of cytomegalovirus exposure and HLA in healthy donors. Clones were sequenced by immunoSEQ multiplex PCR, and TCRdb holds only the in-frame ones, with some missing. The table records 180,000 or so clones, around nine tenths of them present only once. The sequencing input was PBMCs. All receptors derive from a woman aged 25 to 39 in good health and CMV-seronegative. The CDR3 runs from the conserved cysteine through the conserved F or W. The order of the fields is clone size, V gene, J gene, D gene, CDR3 protein, CDR3 DNA. The D gene is left open where the match is weak. Not every row has a clone size; where given, it reads once, few, many or a size class.

>-|TRBV12-5|TRBJ2-2|TRBD1
CASGATQEGAYGELFF
TGTGCTAGTGGAGCCACCCAAGAGGGGGCCTACGGGGAGCTGTTTTTT
>-|TRBV2|TRBJ2-7|TRBD2
CGTALAGGVYEQYF
TGTGGCACCGCCCTGGCGGGGGGGGTATACGAGCAGTACTTC
>-|TRBV10-3|TRBJ1-1|-
CAINDGGGEAEAFF
TGTGCCATCAATGACGGGGGAGGGGAGGCTGAAGCTTTCTTT
>-|TRBV2|TRBJ2-7|TRBD1
CASRVTGHEQYF
TGTGCCAGCAGGGTGACAGGGCACGAGCAGTACTTC
>-|TRBV9|TRBJ2-7|TRBD2
CASSRASGRNNPNYEQYF
TGTGCCAGCAGCCGGGCTAGCGGGAGAAATAATCCAAACTACGAGCAGTACTTC
>-|TRBV7-8|TRBJ2-7|-
CASSLVQSYEQYF
TGTGCCAGCAGCTTAGTACAGTCCTACGAGCAGTACTTC
>-|TRBV15|TRBJ2-1|-
CATSKGGTAYNEQFF
TGTGCCACCAGCAAAGGGGGGACAGCGTACAATGAGCAGTTCTTC
>once|TRBV5-1|TRBJ2-1|-
CASSRRDEQFF
TGCGCCAGCAGCCGCCGGGATGAGCAGTTCTTC
>-|TRBV5-4|TRBJ2-3|TRBD2
CAGSLGGGGPDTQYF
TGTGCCGGTTCCCTGGGCGGGGGGGGCCCAGATACGCAGTATTTT
>few|TRBV29-1|TRBJ2-2|TRBD1
CSVNTGGTGELFF
TGCAGCGTCAATACAGGGGGCACCGGGGAGCTGTTTTTT
>-|TRBV10-3|TRBJ2-7|TRBD2
CAISQAGVRGEQYF
TGTGCCATCAGTCAAGCGGGAGTACGAGGCGAGCAGTACTTC
>-|TRBV28|TRBJ2-3|-
CASRGGVSTDTQYF
TGTGCCAGCCGAGGGGGGGTTAGCACAGATACGCAGTATTTT
>-|TRBV28|TRBJ2-3|TRBD2
CASSLRRTSGGSTDTQYF
TGTGCCAGCAGTTTAAGGAGGACTAGCGGGGGGTCCACAGATACGCAGTATTTT
>-|TRBV6-1|TRBJ1-2|TRBD1
CASSEGRVRGRVGYTF
TGTGCCAGCAGTGAAGGTCGGGTCAGGGGGCGAGTAGGCTACACCTTC
>-|TRBV12-5|TRBJ2-7|-
CASGLITGRKAYEQYF
TGTGCTAGTGGTTTGATAACGGGTCGTAAAGCCTACGAGCAGTACTTC
>-|TRBV20-1|TRBJ2-5|TRBD2
CSARTGGSQYF
TGCAGTGCTAGGACGGGGGGGAGCCAGTACTTC
>once|TRBV2|TRBJ2-7|-
CASTARGGLSSYEQYF
TGTGCCAGCACTGCCCGAGGGGGATTGAGCTCCTACGAGCAGTACTTC
>-|TRBV5-1|TRBJ2-7|TRBD2
CASSLETSGSSEQYF
TGCGCCAGCAGCTTGGAGACTAGCGGGAGTAGTGAGCAGTACTTC
>-|TRBV5-6|TRBJ2-1|TRBD1
CASAQGYNEQFF
TGTGCCAGTGCACAGGGGTACAATGAGCAGTTCTTC
>once|TRBV29-1|TRBJ2-5|-
CSVSTGTPQETQYF
TGCAGCGTTTCGACCGGGACACCTCAAGAGACCCAGTACTTC
>-|TRBV2|TRBJ2-7|TRBD2
CASSRLAGVCEQYF
TGTGCCAGCAGTAGACTAGCGGGAGTTTGTGAGCAGTACTTC
>-|TRBV6-5|TRBJ2-7|TRBD1
CASSYGPGQYEQYF
TGTGCCAGCAGTTACGGCCCGGGACAGTACGAGCAGTACTTC
>-|TRBV27|TRBJ1-1|-
CASSYQIGHTEAFF
TGTGCCAGCAGTTATCAGATTGGCCACACTGAAGCTTTCTTT
>-|TRBV14|TRBJ2-1|TRBD2
CASSPPLAGVYNEQFF
TGTGCCAGCAGCCCCCCACTAGCGGGTGTCTACAATGAGCAGTTCTTC
>-|TRBV21-1|TRBJ2-2|-
CASSGQGLEELFF
TGTGCCAGCAGCGGACAGGGTCTTGAGGAGCTGTTTTTT
>-|TRBV27|TRBJ2-7|-
CASSLGQDYEQYF
TGTGCCAGCAGTTTAGGGCAGGACTACGAGCAGTACTTC
>-|TRBV28|TRBJ2-7|-
CASSLGGNSYEQYF
TGTGCCAGCAGTTTAGGGGGCAACTCCTACGAGCAGTACTTC
>-|TRBV5-1|TRBJ2-3|TRBD1
CASSILTGRDRDTQYF
TGCGCCAGCAGCATATTGACTGGCCGGGACAGAGATACGCAGTATTTT
>once|TRBV27|TRBJ2-3|TRBD1
CASSLATGGTQYF
TGTGCCAGCAGTTTAGCCACAGGGGGTACGCAGTATTTT
>-|TRBV5-4|TRBJ2-2|-
CASRGVGTGELFF
TGTGCCAGCAGAGGGGTGGGAACCGGGGAGCTGTTTTTT
>-|TRBV7-2|TRBJ2-1|TRBD1
CASSFNPGQGYHEQFF
TGTGCCAGCAGCTTCAACCCCGGACAGGGATACCATGAGCAGTTCTTC
>-|TRBV7-9|TRBJ2-1|-
CVSRRAHNEQFF
TGTGTCTCTCGGAGGGCCCACAATGAGCAGTTCTTC
>-|TRBV5-4|TRBJ1-2|-
CASSLSQGHGYTF
TGTGCCAGCAGCTTGTCACAGGGACATGGCTACACCTTC
>-|TRBV6-1|TRBJ2-4|TRBD1
CASSGGQGNIQYF
TGTGCCAGCAGTGGGGGACAGGGAAACATTCAGTACTTC
>-|TRBV2|TRBJ2-7|-
CASRLVEVYEQYF
TGTGCCAGCAGATTAGTAGAAGTCTACGAGCAGTACTTC
>-|TRBV28|TRBJ1-5|-
CASTPTLGGQPQHF
TGTGCCAGCACCCCTACTCTGGGGGGTCAGCCCCAGCATTTT
>-|TRBV10-2|TRBJ2-3|TRBD2
CASSESPGLAGYSTDTQYF
TGCGCCAGCAGTGAGTCTCCCGGACTAGCGGGTTATAGCACAGATACGCAGTATTTT
>once|TRBV28|TRBJ1-1|-
CASSPSGRGGTEAFF
TGTGCCAGCAGTCCCAGCGGCAGAGGTGGCACTGAAGCTTTCTTT
>-|TRBV5-4|TRBJ1-1|TRBD1
CASSPTGVGTEAFF
TGTGCCAGCAGCCCCACAGGGGTGGGGACTGAAGCTTTCTTT
>-|TRBV13|TRBJ2-7|-
CASSHQGRGSSYEQYF
TGTGCCAGCAGCCATCAGGGGAGGGGAAGCTCCTACGAGCAGTACTTC
>-|TRBV10-3|TRBJ2-3|TRBD2
CAISDRGVSTDTQYF
TGTGCCATCAGTGATCGGGGGGTTAGCACAGATACGCAGTATTTT
>-|TRBV5-1|TRBJ2-2|-
CASSGGGHQTGELFF
TGCGCCAGCAGCGGAGGAGGCCACCAAACCGGGGAGCTGTTTTTT
>-|TRBV28|TRBJ2-7|TRBD2
CASSLLSSGGYEQYF
TGTGCCAGCAGTTTGCTCTCTAGCGGGGGCTACGAGCAGTACTTC
>-|TRBV6-1|TRBJ2-1|-
CASRGTTRKEQFF
TGTGCCAGCAGGGGCACAACAAGGAAAGAGCAGTTCTTC
>-|TRBV5-6|TRBJ2-1|TRBD2
CASSLGGTMVNEQFF
TGTGCCAGCAGCTTGGGCGGGACTATGGTCAATGAGCAGTTCTTC
>-|TRBV18|TRBJ1-1|-
CASSPGQTPEAFF
TGTGCCAGCTCACCCGGACAGACGCCTGAAGCTTTCTTT
>-|TRBV7-2|TRBJ1-5|-
CASSDGRTSNQPQHF
TGTGCCAGCAGTGATGGACGGACTTCTAATCAGCCCCAGCATTTT
>-|TRBV9|TRBJ1-4|-
CASSPLEKLFF
TGTGCCAGCAGCCCTCTAGAAAAACTGTTTTTT
>once|TRBV30|TRBJ2-2|-
CAWTLAWGELFF
TGTGCCTGGACCCTAGCCTGGGGGGAGCTGTTTTTT
>once|TRBV9|TRBJ2-2|TRBD1
CASSVVTGAYTGELFF
TGTGCCAGCAGCGTAGTGACAGGGGCATACACCGGGGAGCTGTTTTTT
>-|TRBV4-1|TRBJ2-3|TRBD2
CASSQDRGADTQYF
TGCGCCAGCAGCCAAGATCGGGGGGCAGATACGCAGTATTTT
>-|TRBV28|TRBJ1-5|-
CASSPNLMTRRQPQHF
TGTGCCAGCAGTCCAAACCTGATGACCCGGCGGCAGCCCCAGCATTTT